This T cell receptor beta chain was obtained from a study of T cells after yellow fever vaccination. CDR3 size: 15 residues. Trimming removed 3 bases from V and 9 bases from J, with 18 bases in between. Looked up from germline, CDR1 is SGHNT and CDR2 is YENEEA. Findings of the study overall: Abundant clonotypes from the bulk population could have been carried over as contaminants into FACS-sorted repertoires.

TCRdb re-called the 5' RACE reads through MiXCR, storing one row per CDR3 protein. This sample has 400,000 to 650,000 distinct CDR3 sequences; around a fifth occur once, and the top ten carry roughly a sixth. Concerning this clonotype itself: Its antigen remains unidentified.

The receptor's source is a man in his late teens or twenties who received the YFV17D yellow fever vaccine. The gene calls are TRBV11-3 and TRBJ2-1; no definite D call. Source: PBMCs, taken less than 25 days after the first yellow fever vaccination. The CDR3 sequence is CASSFRASGIREQFF. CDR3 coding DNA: TGTGCCAGCAGCTTCCGAGCCTCAGGAATACGTGAGCAGTTCTTC.